The 23 T cell receptor beta chains below come from one sample, sequenced in a study of Ad26.COV2.S vaccination and SARS-CoV-2 variants. Method: immunoSEQ multiplex PCR; TCRdb's copy keeps in-frame clones and lacks some. The sample carries about 390,000 clones, 80% to 90% recorded once. Treatment given: some 19 received Ad26.COV2.S at low or high dose, single or two shots; several received placebo; per-sample allocation not given. At day 63 after the first vaccine or placebo injection, samples were drawn. Sequencing was performed on peripheral blood, taken in a trial of Ad26.COV2.S vaccine versus placebo. The receptor set was obtained from a person between 18 and 65 years old who received the Ad26.COV2.S COVID-19 vaccine or a placebo.

The J gene is TRBJ1-2, the V gene TRBV12-5, with D tentatively TRBD1 (5 bases). CDR3 size: 14 residues. Germline loops: CDR1 LGHNT, CDR2 FRNRAP. Between the trimmed V and J ends, which lost 2 bases and 6 bases, there was a span of 13 bases. The CDR3 is CASGLFGRDHGYTF. The CDR3 DNA follows: TGTGCTAGTGGTTTGTTTGGTAGGGACCATGGCTACACCTTC.

This sequence joins TRBV6-1 and TRBJ2-3, with a weak D call TRBD2 (5 bases). This CDR3 has 15 residues. Germline CDR1 is MNHNS and CDR2 is SASEGT. V shed 3 bases and J shed 3 bases, with 13 bases lying between them. CDR3 bases: TGTGCCAGCAGTGACGGGGTGGGATTTACAGATACGCAGTATTTT. This sequence encodes CASSDGVGFTDTQYF.

V is TRBV7-8 and J is TRBJ2-1, with TRBD1 identical over 7 bases. CDR1 is SGHVS and CDR2 is FQNEAQ in the germline V gene. The CDR3 extends over 14 amino acids. Losses at the gene ends were 5 bases for V and 7 bases for J; bases not matched to a gene: 8. CDR3 nucleotide sequence: TGTGCCAGCAGCCCGATGGACAGGCCGAATGAGCAGTTCTTC. This gives the protein CASSPMDRPNEQFF.

V and J are TRBV30 and TRBJ1-5, with TRBD1 identical over 7 bases. Germline CDR1 and CDR2: GTSNPN and SVGIG (reference sequence). V lost 3 bases to trimming and J lost 2 bases; unmatched junction nucleotides: 7. The CDR3 length is 15 residues. The CDR3 reads CAWSLQGRGNQPQHF. As DNA, the CDR3 is TGTGCCTGGAGCCTACAGGGGAGAGGCAATCAGCCCCAGCATTTT.

The rearrangement links TRBV7-2 to TRBJ2-7; 7 nucleotides agree with TRBD1. The CDR3 is made up of 12 amino acids. Unmatched junction bases numbered 2, after V lost 2 bases and J lost 7 bases. From germline, CDR1 is SGHTA and CDR2 FQGNSA. The CDR3: CASSLRGQEQYF. DNA for the CDR3: TGTGCCAGCAGCTTAAGGGGGCAGGAGCAGTACTTC.

This clone was recorded many times. The chain uses TRBV3-1 (or the pseudogene TRBV3-2) and TRBJ1-5, with D uncertain. The CDR3 runs to 15 residues. Germline V gene sequence: CDR1 LGHDT, CDR2 YNNKEL (reference sequence). V was pared by 0 bases and J by 2 bases, with 8 bases between. CDR3 amino acids: CASSQDGSGNQPQHF. The CDR3 nucleotides are TGTGCCAGCAGCCAAGATGGCAGCGGCAATCAGCCCCAGCATTTT.

The chain combines TRBV5-1 with TRBJ2-1, with 9 bases matching TRBD2. This CDR3 is 16 amino acids long. Germline-derived CDR1 and CDR2 are SGHRS and YFSETQ. The J segment lost 5 bases and the V segment lost 7 bases, leaving 13 bases of the junction unmatched. The CDR3: CASRFTGTSPHNEQFF. The CDR3 nucleotides are TGCGCCAGCCGTTTTACCGGGACTAGCCCGCACAATGAGCAGTTCTTC.

The chain recombines TRBV5-4 with TRBJ1-4; 8 bases map to TRBD1. Trimming at V came to 4 bases and at J to 10 bases, leaving 6 bases not matched to a gene. CDR3 size: 13 residues. Germline V gene lookup returns CDR1 SGHNT and CDR2 YYREEE (reference sequence). This CDR3 is CASSRTGFGKLFF. The CDR3 DNA sequence: TGTGCCAGCAGCCGGACAGGGTTCGGAAAACTGTTTTTT.

The chain links TRBV5-4 to TRBJ1-1; the D is unclear. The CDR3 sequence is 15 residues long. The V and J ends lost 4 bases and 2 bases respectively, with 15 bases between them. Germline V gene sequence: CDR1 SGHNT, CDR2 YYREEE (reference sequence). The CDR3 coding sequence is TGTGCCAGCAGCCCATACCCGGACCGCAACACTGAAGCTTTCTTT. This sequence encodes CASSPYPDRNTEAFF.

This clone has just a few counts. The rearrangement links TRBV7-9 to TRBJ2-7; D tentatively fits TRBD1 or TRBD2 (5 bases each). The V gene's germline CDR1 is SEHNR and CDR2 FQNEAQ (reference sequence). CDR3 length: 12 residues. V was clipped by 5 bases and J by 5 bases, with 10 bases between them. The CDR3 is CASSEGTHEQYF. CDR3 DNA sequence: TGTGCCAGCAGCGAGGGGACCCACGAGCAGTACTTC.

V and J are TRBV5-4 and TRBJ1-1, with 7 bases that match TRBD1. Looked up from germline, CDR1 is SGHNT and CDR2 is YYREEE (reference sequence). The CDR3 loop spans 13 amino acids. CDR3 sequence (DNA): TGTGCTGCCCAAGACAGGGTGAACACTGAAGCTTTCTTT. Translation: CAAQDRVNTEAFF.

The chain links TRBV27 to TRBJ1-3; D uncertain. There are 14 residues in the CDR3. Germline values: CDR1 MNHEY, CDR2 SMNVEV (reference sequence). V was shortened by 2 bases and J by 1 base, with 6 bases between the two germline ends. CDR3 amino acids: CASSLRGSGNTIYF. As DNA, the CDR3 is TGTGCCAGCAGTTTAAGAGGGTCTGGAAACACCATATATTTT.

The chain is built from TRBV21-1 and TRBJ2-2; TRBD1 was called by the table and not checked on the DNA. TRBV21-1 is designated a pseudogene. The CDR3 consists of 18 residues. In DNA form, the CDR3 reads TGTGCCAGCAGCAAAAGGCCCCAGACAGGTCCGAACACCGGGGAGCTGTTTTTT. Protein: CASSKRPQTGPNTGELFF.

J is TRBJ2-1 and V is TRBV5-1; 7 nucleotides align to TRBD1. The CDR3 totals 14 residues. Unmatched junction bases numbered 6, after V lost 3 bases and J lost 6 bases. Germline V gene sequence: CDR1 SGHRS, CDR2 YFSETQ. The CDR3 DNA reads TGCGCCAGCAGCTCTACAGGGGCGGCCAATGAGCAGTTCTTC. Translated: CASSSTGAANEQFF. The variable domain in full, with the rest retrieved from reference TRBV5-1 and TRBJ2-1, is KAGVTQTPRYLIKTRGQQVTLSCSPISGHRSVSWYQQTPGQGLQFLFEYFSETQRNKGNFPGRFSGRQFSNSRSEMNVSTLELGDSALYLCASSSTGAANEQFFGPGTRLTVL.

This clone was counted once. This sequence joins TRBV9 and TRBJ1-1, with 11 bases fitting TRBD1. The CDR3 consists of 15 residues. With V trimmed by 3 bases and J by 3 bases, 4 bases remained unmatched. Per the germline V gene, CDR1 is SGDLS and CDR2 is YYNGEE. CDR3 region: CASSEGTGGDTEAFF. The CDR3 bases are TGTGCCAGCAGCGAGGGGACAGGGGGGGACACTGAAGCTTTCTTT. Full variable domain (rest looked up from reference TRBV9 and TRBJ1-1): DSGVTQTPKHLITATGQRVTLRCSPRSGDLSVYWYQQSLDQGLQFLIQYYNGEERAKGNILERFSAQQFPDLHSELNLSSLELGDSALYFCASSEGTGGDTEAFFGQGTRLTVV.

This chain uses TRBV5-5 with TRBJ1-1; maybe TRBD1 (6 bases). The germline V gene encodes CDR1 SGHKS and CDR2 YYEKEE (reference sequence). Between the trimmed V and J ends, which lost 2 bases and 1 base, there was a span of 12 bases. This CDR3 spans 15 amino acids. CDR3 amino acids: CASSFRGLGNTEAFF. Here the CDR3 DNA reads TGTGCCAGCAGCTTCAGGGGTCTTGGGAACACTGAAGCTTTCTTT.

V usage is TRBV14 and J usage is TRBJ2-1; D ambiguous. The length of the CDR3 is 13 residues. V lost 0 bases, J lost 5 bases, and 5 bases lay in between. CDR1 SGHDN and CDR2 FVKESK come from the germline V gene. The DNA for the CDR3 is TGTGCCAGCAGCCAAGAGACGGACAATGAGCAGTTCTTC. Its translation is CASSQETDNEQFF.

V and J are TRBV20-1 and TRBJ1-2, with TRBD1 as a possible D gene (6 bases). The ends were cut back, 6 bases at V and 8 bases at J, with 13 bases in the middle. From germline, CDR1 is DFQATT and CDR2 SNEGSKA (reference sequence). The CDR3 is 11 residues long. For the CDR3, the DNA is TGCAGTGCAGATAACAGGGCCGGCTACACCTTC. It translates to CSADNRAGYTF.

The J gene is TRBJ2-1, the V gene TRBV5-1; possibly TRBD1 for D (6 bases). The CDR3 sequence is 15 residues long. Trimming took 3 bases from V and 1 from J, leaving 11 bases between them. Germline assignment: CDR1 SGHRS and CDR2 YFSETQ. The CDR3 sequence is CASSSQGLSYNEQFF. The CDR3 nucleotides read TGCGCCAGCAGCTCCCAGGGGTTATCCTACAATGAGCAGTTCTTC.

The genes are TRBV24-1 and TRBJ2-3; D is unresolved. The CDR3 covers 11 residues. CDR1 and CDR2 (germline): KGHDR, SFDVKD. With 4 bases removed from V and 4 bases from J, the gap between germline ends came to 2 bases. The CDR3 loop is CATSESDTQYF. The CDR3 nucleotides read TGTGCCACCAGTGAATCAGATACGCAGTATTTT.

CDR3 sequence: CASSPSWGAIYEQYF. The CDR3, as DNA: TGTGCCAGCAGTCCGTCGTGGGGGGCGATTTACGAGCAGTACTTC. The genes are TRBV6-2 or TRBV6-3 and TRBJ2-7, with D perhaps assigned TRBD1 or TRBD2 (6 bases each). Germline CDR1 is MNHEY and CDR2 is SVGEGT. Trimming shortened V by 5 bases and J by 4 bases, and 18 bases separated the two germline ends. The CDR3 spans 15 residues.

The V and J genes are TRBV19 and TRBJ2-5; D remains unclear. The CDR3 is 15 amino acids. V shed 1 base and J shed 2 bases, with 11 bases lying between them. CDR1 is LNHDA, CDR2 SQIVND, per germline (reference sequence). The chain's CDR3 is CASSIGMTKQETQYF. The CDR3 DNA follows: TGTGCCAGTAGTATAGGAATGACCAAACAAGAGACCCAGTACTTC.

The J gene is TRBJ1-2, the V gene TRBV28, with TRBD1 as a possible D gene (6 bases). The ends were cut back, 1 base at V and 4 bases at J, with 19 bases in the middle. Germline CDR1 and CDR2: MDHEN and SYDVKM. The CDR3 runs 17 residues. The DNA for the CDR3 is TGTGCCAGCAGTTTATTAGGACAGACTACCCCCGCCTATGGCTACACCTTC. It is translated as CASSLLGQTTPAYGYTF.